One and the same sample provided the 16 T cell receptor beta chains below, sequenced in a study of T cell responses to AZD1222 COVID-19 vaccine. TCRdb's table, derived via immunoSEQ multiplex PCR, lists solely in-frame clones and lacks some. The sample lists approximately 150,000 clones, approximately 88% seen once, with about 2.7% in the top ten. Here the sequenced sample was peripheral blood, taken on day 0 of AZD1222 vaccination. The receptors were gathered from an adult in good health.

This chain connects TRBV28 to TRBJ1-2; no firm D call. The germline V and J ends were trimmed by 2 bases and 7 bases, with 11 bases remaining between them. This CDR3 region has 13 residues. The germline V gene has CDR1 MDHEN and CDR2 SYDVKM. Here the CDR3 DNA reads TGTGCCAGCAGTTTAAGCGAGGGCCGTGGCTACACCTTC. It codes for CASSLSEGRGYTF.

In nucleotides, the CDR3 is TGTGCCAGCAGGCCAGCGGGAGGGCCCTACGAGCAGTACTTC. Its protein is CASRPAGGPYEQYF. This chain connects TRBV5-4 to TRBJ2-7; TRBD2 matches 10 bases. CDR1 is SGHNT and CDR2 is YYREEE in the germline V gene (reference sequence). There are 14 residues in the CDR3. The V gene end was trimmed by 5 bases and the J gene end by 2 bases; junction bases not matched to a gene: 4.

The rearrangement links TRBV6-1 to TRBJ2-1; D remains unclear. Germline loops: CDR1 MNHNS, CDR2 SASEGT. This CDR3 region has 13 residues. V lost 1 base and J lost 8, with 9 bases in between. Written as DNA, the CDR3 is TGTGCCAGCAGTGAAGGGGTAATCGATGAGCAGTTCTTC. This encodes CASSEGVIDEQFF.

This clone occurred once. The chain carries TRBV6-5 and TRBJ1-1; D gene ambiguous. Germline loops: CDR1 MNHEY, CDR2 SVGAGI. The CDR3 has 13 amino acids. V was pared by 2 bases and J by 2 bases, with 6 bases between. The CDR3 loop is CASSYGRNTEAFF. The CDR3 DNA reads TGTGCCAGCAGTTACGGGAGAAACACTGAAGCTTTCTTT.

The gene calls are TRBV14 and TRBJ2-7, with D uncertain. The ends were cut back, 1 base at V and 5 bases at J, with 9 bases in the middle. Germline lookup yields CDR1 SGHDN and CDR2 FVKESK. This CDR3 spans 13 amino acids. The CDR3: CASSQVDGDEQYF. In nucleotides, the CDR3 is TGTGCCAGCAGCCAAGTTGATGGGGACGAGCAGTACTTC.

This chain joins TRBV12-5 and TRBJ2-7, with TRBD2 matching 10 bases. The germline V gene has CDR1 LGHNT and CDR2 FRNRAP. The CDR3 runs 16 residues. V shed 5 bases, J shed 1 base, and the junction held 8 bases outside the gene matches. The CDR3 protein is CASGAGTSAGSYEQYF. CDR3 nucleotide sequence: TGTGCTAGTGGTGCCGGGACTAGCGCGGGATCCTACGAGCAGTACTTC.

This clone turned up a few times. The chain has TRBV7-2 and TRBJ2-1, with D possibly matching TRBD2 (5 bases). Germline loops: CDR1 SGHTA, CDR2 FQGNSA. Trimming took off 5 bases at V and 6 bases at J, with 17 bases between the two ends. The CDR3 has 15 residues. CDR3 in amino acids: CASSNREGGLNEQFF. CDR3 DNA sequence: TGTGCCAGCAGCAACCGAGAAGGAGGTCTCAATGAGCAGTTCTTC.

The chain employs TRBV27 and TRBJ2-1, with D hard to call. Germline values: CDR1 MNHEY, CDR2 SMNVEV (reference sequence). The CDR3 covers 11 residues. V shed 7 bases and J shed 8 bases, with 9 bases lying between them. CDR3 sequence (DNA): TGTGCCAGCACCGCCGGGCATGAGCAGTTCTTC. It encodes CASTAGHEQFF.

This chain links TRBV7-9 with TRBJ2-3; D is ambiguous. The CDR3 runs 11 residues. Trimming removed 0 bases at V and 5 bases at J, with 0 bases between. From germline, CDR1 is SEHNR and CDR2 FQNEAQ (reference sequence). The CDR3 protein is CASSLADTQYF. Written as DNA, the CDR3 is TGTGCCAGCAGCTTAGCAGATACGCAGTATTTT.

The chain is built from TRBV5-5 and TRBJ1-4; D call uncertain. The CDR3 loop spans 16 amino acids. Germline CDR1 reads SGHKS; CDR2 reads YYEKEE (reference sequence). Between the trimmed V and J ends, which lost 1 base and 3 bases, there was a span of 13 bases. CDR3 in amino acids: CASSLIPHQSNEKLFF. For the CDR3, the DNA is TGTGCCAGCAGCTTGATACCACACCAGTCTAATGAAAAACTGTTTTTT. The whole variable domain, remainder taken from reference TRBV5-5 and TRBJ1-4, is DAGVTQSPTHLIKTRGQQVTLRCSPISGHKSVSWYQQVLGQGPQFIFQYYEKEERGRGNFPDRFSARQFPNYSSELNVNALLLGDSALYLCASSLIPHQSNEKLFFGSGTQLSVL.

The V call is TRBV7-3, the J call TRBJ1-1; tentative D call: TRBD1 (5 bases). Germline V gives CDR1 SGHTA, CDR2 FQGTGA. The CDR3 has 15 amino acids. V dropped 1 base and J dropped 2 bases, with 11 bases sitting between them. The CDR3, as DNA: TGTGCCAGCAGCTTAATTCCAGGGCTAAACACTGAAGCTTTCTTT. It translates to CASSLIPGLNTEAFF.

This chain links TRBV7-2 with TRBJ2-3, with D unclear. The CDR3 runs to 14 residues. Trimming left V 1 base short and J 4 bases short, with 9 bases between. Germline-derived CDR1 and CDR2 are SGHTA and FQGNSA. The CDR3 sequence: CASSLVGQADTQYF. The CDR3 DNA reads TGTGCCAGCAGCTTAGTCGGGCAAGCAGATACGCAGTATTTT. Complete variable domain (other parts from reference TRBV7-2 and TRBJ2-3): GAGVSQSPSNKVTEKGKDVELRCDPISGHTALYWYRQSLGQGLEFLIYFQGNSAPDKSGLPSDRFSAERTGGSVSTLTIQRTQQEDSAVYLCASSLVGQADTQYFGPGTRLTVL.

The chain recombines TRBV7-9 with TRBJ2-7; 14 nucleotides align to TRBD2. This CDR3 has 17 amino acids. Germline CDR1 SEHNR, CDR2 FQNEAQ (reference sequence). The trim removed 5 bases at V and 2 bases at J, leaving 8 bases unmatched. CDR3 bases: TGTGCCAGCAGCCCGGGACTAGCGGGAGAGGGCGCCTACGAGCAGTACTTC. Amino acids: CASSPGLAGEGAYEQYF.

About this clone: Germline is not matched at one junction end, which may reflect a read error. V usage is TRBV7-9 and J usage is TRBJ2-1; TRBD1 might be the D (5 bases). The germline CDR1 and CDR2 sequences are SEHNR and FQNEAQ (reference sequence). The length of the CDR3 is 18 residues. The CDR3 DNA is TGTGCCAGCAGCAAGACAGACCAAGTTCCCCCGCCCTACAATGAGCGGTTCTTC. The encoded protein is CASSKTDQVPPPYNERFF.

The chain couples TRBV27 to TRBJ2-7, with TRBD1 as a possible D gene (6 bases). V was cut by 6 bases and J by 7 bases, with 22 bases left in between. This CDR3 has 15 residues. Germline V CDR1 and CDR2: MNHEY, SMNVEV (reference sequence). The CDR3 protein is CASRAGTHNPLEQYF. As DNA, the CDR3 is TGTGCCAGCAGAGCCGGGACACATAACCCCTTGGAGCAGTACTTC.

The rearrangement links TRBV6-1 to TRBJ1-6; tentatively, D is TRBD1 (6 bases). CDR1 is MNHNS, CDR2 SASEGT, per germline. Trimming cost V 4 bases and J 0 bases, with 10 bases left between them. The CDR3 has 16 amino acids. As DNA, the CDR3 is TGTGCCAGCAGTGTACAGGGAAACTCCTATAATTCACCCCTCCACTTT. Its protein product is CASSVQGNSYNSPLHF.